This T cell receptor (beta chain) was identified in a study of identical twins. This CDR3 is 13 amino acids long. J was trimmed by 2 bases and V by 2 bases; bases with no gene match: 3. Germline V gene lookup returns CDR1 SQVTM and CDR2 ANQGSEA. TCRdb redid the calling of the 5' RACE reads with MiXCR, one entry per CDR3 protein. Here the sample spans roughly 190,000 distinct CDR3 sequences, approximately 15% being singletons. The data were also submitted as part of a second study, on T cells expressing NK-cell markers.

The chain recombines TRBV29-1 with TRBJ2-7; TRBD1 agrees at 7 bases. The sample taken for sequencing was CD8+ T cells sorted from blood. The clonotype originates from a woman between 18 and 29 years old in good health. CDR3 coding DNA: TGCAGCGTTGAACTGGGACAGACCTACGAGCAGTACTTC. Protein product: CSVELGQTYEQYF.